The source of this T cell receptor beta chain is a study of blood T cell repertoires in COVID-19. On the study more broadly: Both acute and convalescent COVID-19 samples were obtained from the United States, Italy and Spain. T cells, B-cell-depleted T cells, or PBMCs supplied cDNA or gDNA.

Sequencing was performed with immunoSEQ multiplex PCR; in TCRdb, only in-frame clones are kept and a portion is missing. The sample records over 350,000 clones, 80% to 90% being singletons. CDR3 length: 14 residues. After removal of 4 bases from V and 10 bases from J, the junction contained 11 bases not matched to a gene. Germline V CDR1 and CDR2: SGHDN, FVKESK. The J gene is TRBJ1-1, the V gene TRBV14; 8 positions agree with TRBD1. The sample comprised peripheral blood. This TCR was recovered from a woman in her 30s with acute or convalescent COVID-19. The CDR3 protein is CASSPYGQGRRAFF. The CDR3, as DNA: TGTGCCAGCAGCCCCTACGGACAGGGTCGGAGAGCTTTCTTT.